The entry that follows covers one T cell receptor (beta chain) sequence. Use of 60 Vbeta and 13 Jbeta primers characterized the PCR. Produced via immunoSEQ multiplex PCR; TCRdb's table is partial and in-frame only. This table has 200,000 to 250,000 clones, roughly 87% appearing once. This sample is drawn from a study of cytomegalovirus exposure and HLA in healthy donors. Losses at the gene ends were 1 base for V and 4 bases for J; bases not matched to a gene: 10. Germline CDR1 and CDR2: LNHNV and YYDKDF (reference sequence). This CDR3 comprises 16 residues. This clonotype originated in a woman in her 40s in good health and CMV-seropositive. This chain uses TRBV15 with TRBJ2-7, with TRBD1 identical over 7 bases. Sample: PBMCs. The CDR3 nucleotides are TGTGCCACCAGCAGAGTTACCGGGACAGAATTTTACGAGCAGTACTTC. Protein product: CATSRVTGTEFYEQYF.